This entry lists 31 T cell receptor beta chains sequenced from one sample in a study of cytomegalovirus exposure and HLA in healthy donors. The PCR made use of 60 Vbeta and 13 Jbeta primers. Sequenced by immunoSEQ multiplex PCR; TCRdb stores in-frame clones only, minus some. This repertoire includes approximately 130,000 clones. Sequenced: PBMCs. Receptors originate from a woman aged 60-75 years in good health and CMV-seronegative.

This sequence joins TRBV28 and TRBJ1-2; 8 bases line up with TRBD1. Germline V gene sequence: CDR1 MDHEN, CDR2 SYDVKM. This CDR3 contains 15 residues. J lost 4 bases, V lost 2 bases, and 6 bases had no gene match. The chain's CDR3 is CASSLMVGTGYGYTF. The CDR3 region has the DNA TGTGCCAGCAGTTTAATGGTAGGGACAGGCTATGGCTACACCTTC.

The chain carries TRBV29-1 and TRBJ1-4; D unclear. The V end lost 6 bases, the J end lost 8 bases, and 13 bases lay between the germline ends. Germline values: CDR1 SQVTM, CDR2 ANQGSEA. The CDR3 spans 12 residues. CDR3 sequence: CSVQEPSEKLFF. As DNA, the CDR3 is TGCAGCGTCCAAGAGCCATCCGAAAAACTGTTTTTT.

The genes are TRBV27 and TRBJ1-3; 7 positions match TRBD1. Trimming took 2 bases from V and 5 from J; bases not matched to a gene: 9. From germline, CDR1 is MNHEY and CDR2 SMNVEV (reference sequence). This CDR3 is built from 16 residues. The CDR3 DNA sequence: TGTGCCAGCAGTTTAAACGGTATAGGGGGCCGAAACACCATATATTTT. Translated: CASSLNGIGGRNTIYF.

V usage is TRBV6-1 and J usage is TRBJ2-2; 9 bases are shared with TRBD1. Germline V gene lookup returns CDR1 MNHNS and CDR2 SASEGT. V dropped 4 bases and J dropped 4; count of bases not matched to a gene: 4. The CDR3 covers 15 residues. The CDR3 loop reads CASSAGQGGTGELFF. In nucleotides, the CDR3 is TGTGCCAGCAGTGCGGGACAGGGAGGCACCGGGGAGCTGTTTTTT.

This chain uses TRBV19 with TRBJ1-3, with no clear D. Germline assignment: CDR1 LNHDA and CDR2 SQIVND (reference sequence). The CDR3 is made up of 15 amino acids. V lost 3 bases to trimming and J lost 4 bases, with 13 bases between them. The CDR3 spells CASSMVAVSGNTIYF. The CDR3 coding sequence is TGTGCCAGTAGTATGGTGGCCGTTTCAGGAAACACCATATATTTT.

The chain uses TRBV7-9 and TRBJ2-7, with TRBD2 as a possible D gene (5 bases). This CDR3 is 14 amino acids long. Germline V gene lookup returns CDR1 SEHNR and CDR2 FQNEAQ (reference sequence). Between the trimmed V and J ends, which lost 2 bases and 5 bases, there was a span of 13 bases. CDR3 protein: CASSLHNSADEQYF. CDR3 bases: TGTGCCAGCAGCTTACATAATAGCGCCGACGAGCAGTACTTC.

The gene calls are TRBV2 and TRBJ1-1; D not certain. The V end lost 6 bases, the J end lost 1 base, and 15 bases lay between the germline ends. Germline-derived CDR1 and CDR2 are SNHLY and FYNNEI. The CDR3 runs 15 residues. The CDR3 region is CASRRERPPNTEAFF. In DNA, the CDR3 is TGTGCCAGCAGGCGGGAGCGCCCGCCGAACACTGAAGCTTTCTTT.

J is TRBJ1-1 and V is TRBV4-2, with D possibly being TRBD1 (5 bases). V lost 3 bases to trimming and J lost 7 bases, with 21 bases between them. The CDR3 extends over 16 amino acids. Germline V CDR1 and CDR2: LGHNA, YNFKEQ. The CDR3 loop reads CASSQESFARGHEAFF. The DNA for the CDR3 is TGTGCCAGCAGCCAGGAATCATTTGCGAGAGGACATGAAGCTTTCTTT.

The V gene is TRBV5-6, the J gene TRBJ2-7; D is possibly TRBD2 (6 bases). Germline CDR1 and CDR2: SGHDT and YYEEEE. V was clipped by 2 bases and J by 11 bases, with 14 bases between them. CDR3 length: 12 amino acids. The CDR3 coding sequence is TGTGCCAGCAGCTTTTCCGGGAGTCTTGAGTACTTC. Its translation is CASSFSGSLEYF. Full variable domain (remainder filled in from reference TRBV5-6 and TRBJ2-7): DAGVTQSPTHLIKTRGQQVTLRCSPKSGHDTVSWYQQALGQGPQFIFQYYEEEERQRGNFPDRFSGHQFPNYSSELNVNALLLGDSALYLCASSFSGSLEYFGPGTRLTVT.

This chain uses TRBV7-2 with TRBJ2-7; D gene uncertain. Germline CDR1 and CDR2: SGHTA and FQGNSA. This CDR3 comprises 13 residues. V was clipped by 5 bases and J by 0 bases, with 8 bases between them. CDR3 DNA: TGTGCCAGCAGCCCTGAGCTCTCCTACGAGCAGTACTTC. Its protein is CASSPELSYEQYF.

The chain is built from TRBV7-9 and TRBJ1-1; 12 bases are a match to TRBD1. J lost 9 bases, V lost 1 base, and 3 bases had no gene match. This CDR3 has 14 amino acids. Germline assignment: CDR1 SEHNR and CDR2 FQNEAQ (reference sequence). CDR3 amino acids: CASSLGGDRGQAFF. The CDR3 nucleotides read TGTGCCAGCAGCTTAGGGGGGGACAGGGGGCAAGCTTTCTTT.

Here the CDR3 DNA reads TGTGCCAGCAGAATAGGAGGCTATGGCTACACCTTC. Translation: CASRIGGYGYTF. This rearrangement joins TRBV2 to TRBJ1-2; D gene unclear. This CDR3 spans 12 amino acids. CDR1 is SNHLY, CDR2 FYNNEI, per germline. The V end lost 6 bases, the J end lost 4 bases, and 9 bases lay between the germline ends.

The V call is TRBV5-1, the J call TRBJ2-2; weak D call: TRBD1 (6 bases). CDR1 and CDR2 from the germline V gene are SGHRS and YFSETQ. CDR3 size: 17 residues. V was clipped by 4 bases and J by 1 base, with 17 bases between them. CDR3 sequence reads: CASSGQGGLLNTGELFF. The CDR3 DNA reads as TGCGCCAGCAGCGGCCAAGGGGGTCTGCTGAACACCGGGGAGCTGTTTTTT.

The chain recombines TRBV30 with TRBJ2-3, with TRBD2 matching over 8 bases. From germline, CDR1 is GTSNPN and CDR2 SVGIG (reference sequence). The CDR3 extends over 16 amino acids. Unmatched junction bases numbered 10, after V lost 2 bases and J lost 3 bases. CDR3 sequence: CAWSNGGLAGTDTQYF. In DNA, the CDR3 is TGTGCCTGGAGTAATGGTGGACTAGCCGGAACAGATACGCAGTATTTT.

V gene TRBV1 combines with J gene TRBJ2-3; the listed D gene, TRBD2, was not tested against the DNA. TRBV1 is a pseudogene. There are 17 residues in the CDR3. This CDR3 is CTSSQDDKREAGDTQYF. The CDR3, as DNA: TGCACCAGCAGCCAAGATGACAAGCGGGAGGCCGGGGATACGCAGTATTTT.

This chain links TRBV6-1 with TRBJ1-6; no firm D call. The germline V gene encodes CDR1 MNHNS and CDR2 SASEGT. The CDR3 length is 16 residues. The V end was cut by 3 bases, the J end by 1 base, with 10 bases between. In nucleotides, the CDR3 is TGTGCCAGCAGTGAGATCTCGGGGTCCTATAATTCACCCCTCCACTTT. Encoded protein: CASSEISGSYNSPLHF.

The chain recombines TRBV5-4 with TRBJ2-6; TRBD1 is a possible D gene (6 bases). In germline, CDR1 is SGHNT, CDR2 YYREEE (reference sequence). CDR3 length equals 20 residues. Trimming removed 0 bases from V and 0 bases from J, with 19 bases in between. The DNA for the CDR3 is TGTGCCAGCAGCTTGGTTTGGTCAGGGGCCCTCTTCTCTGGGGCCAACGTCCTGACTTTC. Residues: CASSLVWSGALFSGANVLTF.

The chain combines TRBV5-6 with TRBJ2-5; TRBD2 aligns across 8 bases. TRBJ2-7 explains the end of the DNA better; the J call may be wrong. There are 13 residues in the CDR3. Per germline, CDR1 SGHDT and CDR2 YYEEEE. The CDR3 DNA reads as TGTGCCAGCAGCGCGGGGACTAGCTACGAGCAGTACTTC. It encodes CASSAGTSYEQYF.

V usage is TRBV5-6 and J usage is TRBJ2-3, with D perhaps matching TRBD1 (6 bases). V lost 1 base and J 0 bases, leaving 15 bases between the germline ends. Germline CDR1 is SGHDT and CDR2 is YYEEEE. CDR3 length: 17 amino acids. The CDR3 nucleotides read TGTGCCAGCAGCTTGTTCTCAGGGGCCGGTAGCACAGATACGCAGTATTTT. This encodes CASSLFSGAGSTDTQYF.

The V call is TRBV2, the J call TRBJ2-7; 10 positions agree with TRBD1. V shed 2 bases and J 3 bases; nucleotides not matched to a gene: 4. The germline CDR1 and CDR2 sequences are SNHLY and FYNNEI. CDR3 length: 15 residues. The DNA for the CDR3 is TGTGCCAGCAGTGAATTCGGGACAGGGGACTACGAGCAGTACTTC. Translating gives CASSEFGTGDYEQYF.

This chain joins TRBV6-5 and TRBJ1-2, with D possibly TRBD1 on 6 matching bases. The germline V gene encodes CDR1 MNHEY and CDR2 SVGAGI. V lost 4 bases and J 0 bases, leaving 9 bases between the germline ends. This CDR3 has 14 amino acids. This CDR3 reads CASSSDRSNYGYTF. The DNA of the CDR3 is TGTGCCAGCAGTTCGGACAGATCTAACTATGGCTACACCTTC.

Details on this clone: Compared with germline, one end of the junction differs, possibly owing to a read error. J is TRBJ2-5 and V is TRBV7-7; 11 bases align to TRBD2. Germline V gives CDR1 SSHAT, CDR2 FNYEAQ (reference sequence). This CDR3 spans 16 amino acids. In DNA form, the CDR3 reads TGTGCTAGCAGCTCACAGGGTAGCGGGAGGGCGGAGACCCAGTACTTC. Its protein product is CASSSQGSGRAETQYF.

This chain links TRBV11-1 with TRBJ1-1, with TRBD1 as a possible D gene (5 bases). There are 18 residues in the CDR3. CDR1 and CDR2 (germline): SGHAT, FQDESV (reference sequence). V was pared by 4 bases and J by 4 bases, with 25 bases between. CDR3 sequence (DNA): TGTGCCAGCAGCTCCCTACGACAGTGGGGCTACAGCAGCACTGAAGCTTTCTTT. Encoded protein: CASSSLRQWGYSSTEAFF. Supplemented by reference TRBV11-1 and TRBJ1-1, the full variable domain reads EAEVAQSPRYKITEKSQAVAFWCDPISGHATLYWYRQILGQGPELLVQFQDESVVDDSQLPKDRFSAERLKGVDSTLKIQPAELGDSAMYLCASSSLRQWGYSSTEAFFGQGTRLTVV.

The gene calls are TRBV2 and TRBJ2-7, with 11 nucleotides matching TRBD1. The CDR3 contains 13 residues. Trimming cost V 9 bases and J 4 bases; bases outside gene matches: 5. CDR1 SNHLY and CDR2 FYNNEI come from the germline V gene. The CDR3 bases are TGTGCCAGTGGGGACAGGGGGTTTTACGAGCAGTACTTC. This codes for CASGDRGFYEQYF.

The chain combines TRBV28 with TRBJ2-1; 14 nucleotides agree with TRBD2. Germline assignment: CDR1 MDHEN and CDR2 SYDVKM. V was pared by 2 bases and J by 8 bases, with 11 bases of the junction left unmatched. This CDR3 region has 18 residues. CDR3: CASSLTGTSGRLGDEQFF. In DNA, the CDR3 is TGTGCCAGCAGTTTAACCGGGACTAGCGGGAGATTGGGTGATGAGCAGTTCTTC.

The CDR3: CASSQDSSSSEAFF. DNA of the CDR3: TGTGCCAGCAGCCAAGATTCGAGTAGTTCTGAAGCTTTCTTT. J is TRBJ1-1 and V is TRBV4-2, with D unresolved. Germline V gene data show CDR1 as LGHNA and CDR2 as YNFKEQ. This CDR3 has 14 amino acids. V gave up 0 bases and J gave up 6 bases, with 11 bases separating them.

J is TRBJ1-2 and V is TRBV7-9; the D gene is possibly TRBD1 (5 bases). V lost 4 bases, J lost 8 bases, and 17 bases lay in between. CDR3 length equals 14 residues. Germline assignment: CDR1 SEHNR and CDR2 FQNEAQ (reference sequence). Here the CDR3 reads CASSSGGGVGGYTF. CDR3 DNA sequence: TGTGCCAGCAGCTCCGGTGGGGGGGTCGGCGGCTACACCTTC.

The gene calls are TRBV6-1 and TRBJ1-2, with a possible D match to TRBD1 (6 bases). There are 15 residues in the CDR3. Germline V gene sequence: CDR1 MNHNS, CDR2 SASEGT. V was clipped by 5 bases and J by 5 bases, with 18 bases between them. DNA of the CDR3: TGTGCCAGCAGTCCCCGGGGGGCGCGGGCTTATGGCTACACCTTC. It translates to CASSPRGARAYGYTF.

This sequence joins TRBV5-6 and TRBJ2-5; D call uncertain. The J call may be faulty, since TRBJ2-7 better matches the DNA end. Germline V CDR1 and CDR2: SGHDT, YYEEEE. There are 12 residues in the CDR3. CDR3 sequence reads: CASSASSYEQYF. For the CDR3, the DNA is TGTGCCAGCAGCGCGAGCTCCTACGAGCAGTACTTC.

A note on this clone: One junction end does not reproduce the germline sequence, and a read error may be involved. The genes are TRBV5-5 and TRBJ1-1; the D is unclear. The CDR3 is 13 amino acids. Germline V gene sequence: CDR1 SGHKS, CDR2 YYEKEE (reference sequence). The CDR3 reads CASSLVRGPEAFF. The CDR3 DNA sequence: TGTGCCAGCAGCTTGGTTCGTGGGCCTGAGGCTTTCTTT.

The chain recombines TRBV28 with TRBJ1-2; TRBD1 matches at 7 bases. The CDR3 is 12 residues long. V trimming: 10 bases; J trimming: 8 bases; junction bases outside the gene matches: 10. Germline lookup yields CDR1 MDHEN and CDR2 SYDVKM. As DNA, the CDR3 is TGTGCCATCTCCGACAGGGACCACGGCTACACCTTC. Protein product: CAISDRDHGYTF.